This passage covers 29 T cell receptor beta chains from one sample sequenced in a study of T-cell memory formation after mild COVID-19. TCRdb reprocessed the 5' RACE reads with MiXCR, giving one entry per CDR3 protein. The sample has 400,000 or so distinct CDR3 sequences, 20% seen once; the top ten hold roughly 8%. The material sequenced was PBMCs or a T cell subset sorted from them (not recorded which). The receptors originated from an adult woman who had mild COVID-19 (a few samples of this study predate the infection). Cell type and time point are not known.

This chain links TRBV5-1 with TRBJ1-1, with no clear D. CDR3 length: 12 amino acids. Germline values: CDR1 SGHRS, CDR2 YFSETQ. The ends were cut back, 6 bases at V and 1 base at J, with 7 bases in the middle. CDR3 sequence reads: CASTDGNTEAFF. In DNA form, the CDR3 reads TGCGCCAGCACGGACGGGAACACTGAAGCTTTCTTT.

The genes are TRBV7-3 and TRBJ2-5, with D perhaps being TRBD1 or TRBD2 (6 bases each). CDR1 and CDR2 from the germline V gene are SGHTA and FQGTGA. The CDR3 contains 15 residues. V gave up 3 bases and J gave up 1 base, with 12 bases separating them. The CDR3 sequence is CASSLITGAQETQYF. In DNA form, the CDR3 reads TGTGCCAGCAGCTTGATTACGGGGGCCCAAGAGACCCAGTACTTC.

In its sample, this clonotype was seen a few times. V is TRBV9 and J is TRBJ2-3; a weak D match, TRBD2 (6 bases). Per the germline V gene, CDR1 is SGDLS and CDR2 is YYNGEE. The V end was cut by 4 bases, the J end by 0 bases, with 12 bases between. The CDR3 sequence is 15 residues long. CDR3 sequence (DNA): TGTGCCAGCAGCACCCCGGGGGAAAGCACAGATACGCAGTATTTT. Its protein is CASSTPGESTDTQYF.

This clonotype was seen a few times. V gene TRBV20-1 combines with J gene TRBJ2-1; 11 bases align to TRBD2. This CDR3 is built from 15 residues. With V trimmed by 0 bases and J by 9 bases, 7 bases remained unmatched. Germline V gene sequence: CDR1 DFQATT, CDR2 SNEGSKA (reference sequence). The CDR3 coding sequence is TGCAGTGCTAGAGATCAGTCTAGCGGGGGGCTTGAGCAGTTCTTC. Its translation is CSARDQSSGGLEQFF.

This clonotype was detected only a few times. The chain joins TRBV5-1 to TRBJ1-1; 11 positions agree with TRBD1. The CDR3 is 16 residues long. Per the germline V gene, CDR1 is SGHRS and CDR2 is YFSETQ. With 4 bases clipped from V and 3 bases from J, the junction kept 8 bases outside the gene matches. The CDR3 bases are TGCGCCAGCAGCCGCAGGGACAGGGGGACTTACACTGAAGCTTTCTTT. Translating it yields CASSRRDRGTYTEAFF.

V usage is TRBV5-6 and J usage is TRBJ2-4; D ambiguous. Per the germline V gene, CDR1 is SGHDT and CDR2 is YYEEEE. V lost 2 bases, J lost 9 bases, and 9 bases lay in between. The CDR3 extends over 12 amino acids. The CDR3 nucleotides are TGTGCCAGCAGCTTTCAAGAGTCCATTCAGTACTTC. Translated, it gives CASSFQESIQYF. Supplemented by reference TRBV5-6 and TRBJ2-4, the full variable domain reads DAGVTQSPTHLIKTRGQQVTLRCSPKSGHDTVSWYQQALGQGPQFIFQYYEEEERQRGNFPDRFSGHQFPNYSSELNVNALLLGDSALYLCASSFQESIQYFGAGTRLSVL.

This clonotype was seen repeatedly, ten times or more. The chain recombines TRBV12-3 or TRBV12-4 with TRBJ1-1; 7 bases are shared with TRBD1. J gave up 5 bases and V 5 bases, and 5 bases lay outside the gene matches. The CDR3 covers 13 residues. This CDR3 reads CASSKDRRTEAFF. CDR3 bases: TGTGCCAGCAGTAAGGACAGGAGGACTGAAGCTTTCTTT.

This clonotype appeared a few times. This sequence joins TRBV10-3 and TRBJ1-5; D is ambiguous. The V end was cut by 9 bases, the J end by 3 bases, with 12 bases between. The CDR3 is 13 amino acids. CDR1 and CDR2 (germline): ENHRY, SYGVKD. The CDR3 sequence is CAMQGFPNQPQHF. CDR3 nucleotide sequence: TGTGCCATGCAAGGATTCCCCAATCAGCCCCAGCATTTT.

The chain is built from TRBV10-3 and TRBJ2-3; 11 bases fit TRBD2. Per the germline V gene, CDR1 is ENHRY and CDR2 is SYGVKD. J lost 2 bases, V lost 6 bases, and 7 bases had no gene match. This CDR3 contains 16 residues. The CDR3 loop reads CAISGLAGGNTDTQYF. The CDR3 DNA is TGTGCCATCAGCGGTCTAGCGGGGGGCAACACAGATACGCAGTATTTT.

The gene calls are TRBV7-9 and TRBJ1-1; no clear D gene. The ends were cut back, 10 bases at V and 7 bases at J, with 13 bases in the middle. CDR1 is SEHNR and CDR2 is FQNEAQ in the germline V gene (reference sequence). The CDR3 is 11 residues long. CDR3 amino acids: CATLMEGEAFF. In DNA form, the CDR3 reads TGTGCCACCTTAATGGAGGGTGAAGCTTTCTTT.

This clonotype occurred a few times. This rearrangement joins TRBV11-2 to TRBJ2-2, with D hard to call. CDR1 SGHAT and CDR2 FQNNGV come from the germline V gene. This CDR3 contains 14 residues. Trimming stripped 0 bases from V and 5 bases from J, with 7 bases between. The CDR3: CASSLERQTGELFF. In DNA form, the CDR3 reads TGTGCCAGCAGCTTAGAGAGGCAAACCGGGGAGCTGTTTTTT.

The sample holds many counts of this clonotype. The V gene is TRBV11-3, the J gene TRBJ2-1, with TRBD1 as a possible D gene (6 bases). Germline assignment: CDR1 SGHNT and CDR2 YENEEA. The CDR3 length is 16 residues. The V end was cut by 5 bases, the J end by 10 bases, with 24 bases between. Here the CDR3 reads CASSPSFRTAWEEQFF. CDR3 DNA sequence: TGTGCCAGCAGCCCCTCGTTTAGGACAGCCTGGGAGGAGCAGTTCTTC. The entire variable domain, with the rest obtained from reference TRBV11-3 and TRBJ2-1, is as follows: EAGVVQSPRYKIIEKKQPVAFWCNPISGHNTLYWYLQNLGQGPELLIRYENEEAVDDSQLPKDRFSAERLKGVDSTLKIQPAELGDSAVYLCASSPSFRTAWEEQFFGPGTRLTVL.

The gene calls are TRBV2 and TRBJ1-1, with D unclear. This CDR3 region has 11 residues. Germline V gene sequence: CDR1 SNHLY, CDR2 FYNNEI. Trimming pared 3 bases from V and 5 bases from J, leaving 4 bases between. The CDR3 coding sequence is TGTGCCAGCAGTGATTGGACTGAAGCTTTCTTT. Protein sequence: CASSDWTEAFF.

For the CDR3, the DNA is TGTGCCAGCAGAATGGGGACACTGAACACTGAAGCTTTCTTT. Translation gives CASRMGTLNTEAFF. The V call is TRBV12-3 or TRBV12-4, the J call TRBJ1-1; D may be TRBD1 (6 bases). This CDR3 has 14 residues. Deletions cut 6 bases from V and 0 bases from J, with 11 bases between.

J is TRBJ2-7 and V is TRBV11-2, with D perhaps matching TRBD2 (6 bases). There are 12 residues in the CDR3. Germline V gives CDR1 SGHAT, CDR2 FQNNGV. V was trimmed by 5 bases and J by 6 bases, leaving 11 bases between them. CDR3 DNA sequence: TGTGCCAGCAGCCCCCCGGAGGGCGAGCAGTACTTC. This codes for CASSPPEGEQYF. The entire variable domain, with the rest obtained from reference TRBV11-2 and TRBJ2-7, is as follows: EAGVAQSPRYKIIEKRQSVAFWCNPISGHATLYWYQQILGQGPKLLIQFQNNGVVDDSQLPKDRFSAERLKGVDSTLKIQPAKLEDSAVYLCASSPPEGEQYFGPGTRLTVT.

Comment on this clonotype: Germline is not matched at one junction end, which may reflect a read error. The chain recombines TRBV29-1 with TRBJ2-1, with 8 bases matching TRBD2. The germline gives CDR1 SQVTM, CDR2 ANQGSEA. CDR3 length: 11 amino acids. CDR3 loop: CAGGGRDEQFF. The CDR3 DNA follows: TGTGCCGGCGGGGGGCGAGATGAGCAGTTCTTC.

This sequence joins TRBV20-1 and TRBJ1-6, with D possibly TRBD1 on 5 matching bases. Looked up from germline, CDR1 is DFQATT and CDR2 is SNEGSKA (reference sequence). V was trimmed by 5 bases and J by 2 bases, leaving 10 bases between them. The CDR3 spans 14 residues. Here the CDR3 DNA reads TGCAGTGCTTTAGGACATCCCTATAATTCACCCCTCCACTTT. Translating it yields CSALGHPYNSPLHF.

The chain employs TRBV12-3 or TRBV12-4 and TRBJ1-5; no firm D call. Between the trimmed V and J ends, which lost 7 bases and 0 bases, there was a span of 13 bases. The CDR3 runs 15 residues. CDR3 amino acids: CASTTTPFSNQPQHF. CDR3 sequence (DNA): TGTGCCAGCACCACAACCCCTTTTAGCAATCAGCCCCAGCATTTT.

This clonotype was observed many times. The chain has TRBV11-1 and TRBJ1-2; D is unclear. CDR1 and CDR2 (germline): SGHAT, FQDESV (reference sequence). With 4 bases removed from V and 4 bases from J, the gap between germline ends came to 16 bases. The CDR3 totals 15 residues. CDR3 residues: CASSSPAHGSYGYTF. The CDR3 nucleotides are TGTGCCAGCAGCTCCCCCGCTCATGGAAGCTATGGCTACACCTTC.

This chain links TRBV6-5 with TRBJ2-3, with 8 nucleotides matching TRBD1. Per the germline V gene, CDR1 is MNHEY and CDR2 is SVGAGI. V lost 2 bases, J lost 3 bases, and 4 bases stayed unmatched. The CDR3 has 15 residues. CDR3: CASSYDRGSTDTQYF. The DNA for the CDR3 is TGTGCCAGCAGTTACGACAGGGGATCGACAGATACGCAGTATTTT.

The chain joins TRBV3-1 to TRBJ1-1; D is perhaps TRBD1 (5 bases). Trimming stripped 6 bases from V and 4 bases from J, with 12 bases between. CDR3 size: 13 residues. Per the germline V gene, CDR1 is LGHDT and CDR2 is YNNKEL (reference sequence). CDR3 region: CASRSGRVTEAFF. The CDR3 nucleotides are TGTGCCAGCAGGTCAGGCAGGGTCACTGAAGCTTTCTTT.

This clonotype came up once. J is TRBJ2-5 and V is TRBV27, with TRBD2 identical over 8 bases. The germline gives CDR1 MNHEY, CDR2 SMNVEV (reference sequence). The CDR3 covers 15 residues. The V gene end was trimmed by 6 bases and the J gene end by 0 bases; junction bases not matched to a gene: 6. The CDR3 loop is CASSTFGGDQETQYF. CDR3 nucleotides: TGTGCCAGCAGCACCTTCGGGGGGGACCAAGAGACCCAGTACTTC.

There are a few counts of this clonotype. This sequence joins TRBV6-6 and TRBJ2-5, with D possibly being TRBD1 or TRBD2 (5 bases each). V lost 0 bases to trimming and J lost 1 base, with 12 bases between them. The CDR3 is 16 amino acids. The germline CDR1 and CDR2 sequences are MNHNY and SVGAGI (reference sequence). This CDR3 reads CASSYSGVGGQETQYF. In DNA form, the CDR3 reads TGTGCCAGCAGTTACTCGGGGGTTGGGGGCCAAGAGACCCAGTACTTC.

The V call is TRBV27, the J call TRBJ2-1, with 12 bases identical to TRBD2. V trimming: 4 bases; J trimming: 1 base; junction bases outside the gene matches: 5. CDR1 is MNHEY, CDR2 SMNVEV, per germline (reference sequence). This CDR3 has 17 amino acids. The CDR3 sequence: CASSSGLAGQSYNEQFF. CDR3 nucleotides: TGTGCCAGCAGTTCTGGACTAGCGGGGCAGTCCTACAATGAGCAGTTCTTC.

This clonotype has at least ten counts. CDR3 loop: CSAPVGWRTEAFF. CDR3 bases: TGCAGTGCTCCAGTAGGTTGGAGGACTGAAGCTTTCTTT. V is TRBV20-1 and J is TRBJ1-1; D remains ambiguous. The CDR3 contains 13 residues. The V gene's germline CDR1 is DFQATT and CDR2 SNEGSKA (reference sequence). Trimming took 5 bases from V and 5 from J, leaving 15 bases between them.

Ten or more counts support this clonotype. The chain recombines TRBV7-2 with TRBJ1-3; 8 bases agree with TRBD1. Germline assignment: CDR1 SGHTA and CDR2 FQGNSA. This CDR3 has 15 amino acids. Losses at the gene ends were 2 bases for V and 4 bases for J; bases not matched to a gene: 4. CDR3 sequence (DNA): TGTGCCAGCAGCTTACAGACAGGGGTCGGAAACACCATATATTTT. This codes for CASSLQTGVGNTIYF.

The V call is TRBV24-1, the J call TRBJ2-1; 9 nucleotides match TRBD1. Germline loops: CDR1 KGHDR, CDR2 SFDVKD. CDR3 length: 20 residues. Germline trimming cut 5 bases from V and 4 bases from J; bases unmatched to any gene: 20. CDR3 in DNA: TGTGCCACCAGTGGCACAGGGGGCCGGAGGGGCTTTGGGTCTTACAATGAGCAGTTCTTC. It encodes CATSGTGGRRGFGSYNEQFF.

This chain links TRBV7-2 with TRBJ2-1; 10 nucleotides align to TRBD2. The CDR3 sequence is 14 residues long. The J segment lost 4 bases and the V segment lost 8 bases, leaving 5 bases of the junction unmatched. Germline CDR1 and CDR2: SGHTA and FQGNSA. CDR3 in DNA: TGTGCCAGCGGATTACTAGCGGGATACAATGAGCAGTTCTTC. Translated: CASGLLAGYNEQFF.

This rearrangement joins TRBV3-1 to TRBJ2-5; TRBD1 is a possible D gene (6 bases). Germline V gives CDR1 LGHDT, CDR2 YNNKEL (reference sequence). This CDR3 contains 16 residues. The V end was cut by 3 bases, the J end by 1 base, with 15 bases between. The CDR3 sequence: CASSHRQADTQETQYF. The CDR3 region has the DNA TGTGCCAGCAGCCATAGACAGGCCGATACCCAAGAGACCCAGTACTTC.